A selection of T cell receptor beta chains follows, all from one sample in a study of blood T cells in healthy people across ages. Via MiXCR, TCRdb re-called the 5' RACE reads, giving one row per CDR3 protein. Of 1.5 million to 2 million distinct CDR3 sequences in the sample, 28% are singletons; the top ten hold roughly 8%. The sequencing input was blood. These receptors all stem from a woman aged 30 to 39 in good health. The CDR3 runs from the conserved cysteine through the conserved F or W. The D gene is left open where the match is weak. Clone size is not always given. Where it is, it says once, few, many or a class for expanded clones.

many	TRBV4-1	.	TRBJ2-3	TGCGCCAGCAGCCAAGAGAGCGACTGGGATACGCAGTATTTT	CASSQESDWDTQYF
.	TRBV30	.	TRBJ2-7	TGTGCCTGGAGTCATACAGGCGCTACGTCCTACGAGCAGTACTTC	CAWSHTGATSYEQYF
many	TRBV4-3	TRBD1	TRBJ1-2	TGCGCCAGCAGCCAAGATGACGGGACAGGAACCGGGTATGGCTACACCTTC	CASSQDDGTGTGYGYTF
few	TRBV20-1	.	TRBJ2-4	TGCAGTGCTAGAGATTTGGGAGCTGGTAACATTCAGTACTTC	CSARDLGAGNIQYF
once	TRBV2	.	TRBJ2-5	TGTGCCAGCACCTCACCGGTGGACCGGCCGGAGACCCAGTACTTC	CASTSPVDRPETQYF
.	TRBV12-3/TRBV12-4	.	TRBJ1-1	TGTGCCAGCAGTATTCGGAATTTGGGAACTGAAGCTTTCTTT	CASSIRNLGTEAFF
many	TRBV12-3/TRBV12-4	.	TRBJ2-7	TGTGCCAGCAGTCCCGGGGGTGCCGTGGGGGAGCAGTACTTC	CASSPGGAVGEQYF
.	TRBV6-1	TRBD1	TRBJ1-2	TGTGCCAGCAGTGCTCGAACCGGGACAGGGTTTGGCTACACCTTC	CASSARTGTGFGYTF
few	TRBV21-1	.	TRBJ2-1	TGTGCCAGCAGAGGGACAGGGGGTAACAATGAGCAGTTCTTC	CASRGTGGNNEQFF
.	TRBV7-9	.	TRBJ1-1	TGTGCCAGCAGCGCGTGGAACGCTGAAGCTTTCTTT	CASSAWNAEAFF
.	TRBV14	.	TRBJ1-2	TGTGCCAGCAGCCAAGAAGTTGCGGCTAACTATGGCTACACCTTC	CASSQEVAANYGYTF
few	TRBV28	.	TRBJ2-7	TGTGCCAGCAGTTTTGAGACTCCCTACGAGCAGTACTTC	CASSFETPYEQYF
once	TRBV2	.	TRBJ2-7	TGTGCCAGCAGTGACAGTCAGGGGATCTACGAGCAGTACTTC	CASSDSQGIYEQYF
many	TRBV5-1	.	TRBJ2-7	TGCGCCAGCAGCCCTGGGTCAGCAAGCTCCTACGAGCAGTACTTC	CASSPGSASSYEQYF
few	TRBV7-2	TRBD2	TRBJ2-3	TGTGCCAGCAGCTTAGCGGGACTAGCGGTCAATACGCAGTATTTT	CASSLAGLAVNTQYF
few	TRBV29-1	.	TRBJ2-7	TGCAGCGTGGCAGACAGCTCCCACCTCTACGAGCAGTACTTC	CSVADSSHLYEQYF
.	TRBV20-1	.	TRBJ2-3	TGCAGTGTTAGAGATCTCCGGCGGGCAAGGGGGACAGATACGCAGTATTTT	CSVRDLRRARGTDTQYF
few	TRBV2	.	TRBJ2-3	TGTGCCAGCACCGAGACCACAGATACGCAGTATTTT	CASTETTDTQYF
few	TRBV7-2	TRBD2	TRBJ2-1	TGTGCCAGCAGCTTAGAGCCTGGCGGGAGGTACAATGAGCAGTTCTTC	CASSLEPGGRYNEQFF
few	TRBV29-1	.	TRBJ1-5	TGCAGCTGGGGGCAGGGGCGCAATCAGCCCCAGCATTTT	CSWGQGRNQPQHF
.	TRBV28	TRBD2	TRBJ2-2	TGTGCCAGCAGTACTAGCGGAGCGAACACCGGGGAGCTGTTTTTT	CASSTSGANTGELFF
few	TRBV12-3/TRBV12-4	.	TRBJ2-3	TGTGCCAGCAGTTCAATTAACCGGGGCACAGATACGCAGTATTTT	CASSSINRGTDTQYF
many	TRBV6-5	TRBD1	TRBJ1-2	TGTGCCATCAGTTACAAGGGGGCAAACTATGGCTACACCTTC	CAISYKGANYGYTF
few	TRBV7-9	.	TRBJ2-4	TGTGCCAGCAGCCCGGCTTTGAGTCGGGGAAAAAACATTCAGTACTTC	CASSPALSRGKNIQYF
.	TRBV20-1	.	TRBJ2-2	TGCAGTGCTAGCCGGGACGACCGAACGAACACCGGGGAGCTGTTTTTT	CSASRDDRTNTGELFF
many	TRBV20-1	TRBD2	TRBJ2-7	TGCAGTGCATCCCCGGGACTAAAAGGCGAGCAGTACTTC	CSASPGLKGEQYF
few	TRBV7-2	.	TRBJ2-1	TGTGCCAGCAGCTTAATCTTCCGGAATGAGCAGTTCTTC	CASSLIFRNEQFF
.	TRBV20-1	.	TRBJ2-5	TGCAGTGCTAGAGTTCAGGGGCAACAAGAGACCCAGTACTTC	CSARVQGQQETQYF
.	TRBV6-2/TRBV6-3	.	TRBJ1-5	TGTGCCAGCGGAGATATTCGCAATCAGCCCCAGCATTTT	CASGDIRNQPQHF
.	TRBV4-1	.	TRBJ2-3	TGCGCCAGCAGCCTCCGGGGCCAGGGTTCTCCAGATACGCAGTATTTT	CASSLRGQGSPDTQYF
.	TRBV3-1	.	TRBJ2-1	TGTGCCAGCAGCGTGCCCCTAGCGTCGGGGAATGAGCAGTTCTTC	CASSVPLASGNEQFF
few	TRBV7-9	.	TRBJ2-2	TGTGCCAGCAGCTTCGTTCCAGAGGGGTATGGCGGGGAGCTGTTTTTT	CASSFVPEGYGGELFF
.	TRBV3-1	.	TRBJ1-2	TGTGCCAGCAGCATCGGTGGATCTAACTATGGCTACACCTTC	CASSIGGSNYGYTF
few	TRBV20-1	TRBD2	TRBJ2-5	TGCAGTGCTGGGGCCGCGGGAGAGGGGGAGACCCAGTACTTC	CSAGAAGEGETQYF
.	TRBV5-6	.	TRBJ1-1	TGTGCCAGCAGCTTGGCCGGTCACACATTCTCCGTCTTATCGGCTTTCTTT	CASSLAGHTFSVLSAFF
many	TRBV7-3	.	TRBJ1-5	TGTGCCAGCAGCTCTGACAGGAATCAGCCCCAGCATTTT	CASSSDRNQPQHF
.	TRBV2	.	TRBJ1-1	TGTGCCAGCAGCGTGGATTGGGGGCTCACTGAAGCTTTCTTT	CASSVDWGLTEAFF
few	TRBV11-2	.	TRBJ2-7	TGTGCCAGCACCCTTCTCCGCTCCTACGAGCAGTACTTC	CASTLLRSYEQYF
many	TRBV11-2	.	TRBJ1-2	TGTGCCAGCAGCTTAACCGACACAGGGACCTATGGCTACACCTTC	CASSLTDTGTYGYTF
.	TRBV12-3/TRBV12-4	TRBD1	TRBJ1-2	TGTGCCAGCAGGGACAGGGACACCAGCCATGGCTACACCTTC	CASRDRDTSHGYTF
.	TRBV20-1	TRBD2	TRBJ2-1	TGCAGTGCTCCACGACCACTAGCGGGGGGGCGGGGTGAGCAGTTCTTC	CSAPRPLAGGRGEQFF
few	TRBV6-6	.	TRBJ1-2	TGTGCCAGCAGTTACTCGGTCGGTGGAAATGGCTACACCTTC	CASSYSVGGNGYTF
.	TRBV12-3/TRBV12-4	.	TRBJ2-3	TGTGCCAGCTGCGATAAAGGGCCCAGAGGGCCCGGCATTACGCAGTATTTT	CASCDKGPRGPGITQYF
.	TRBV27	.	TRBJ2-7	TGTGCCAGCAGTCCGACACTACGGGACGAGCAGTACTTC	CASSPTLRDEQYF
.	TRBV7-2	TRBD1	TRBJ1-1	TGTGCCAGCAGCGCAAGACAGGGCGGTTTGGAAGCTTTCTTT	CASSARQGGLEAFF
few	TRBV5-1	TRBD1	TRBJ1-1	TGCGCCAGCAGCCCAACGACAGGGGACAACACTGAAGCTTTCTTT	CASSPTTGDNTEAFF
.	TRBV10-3	TRBD2	TRBJ2-3	TGTGCCATCAGTGAGGGGCGGGAGGAGGCAGATACGCAGTATTTT	CAISEGREEADTQYF
.	TRBV6-5	.	TRBJ1-2	TGTGCCAGCAGATCCGCTCGGGCCCTTGGAGGCGGCTACACCTTC	CASRSARALGGGYTF
.	TRBV20-1	.	TRBJ1-1	TGCAGTCAAAATCCTTCTGAAGCTTTCTTT	CSQNPSEAFF
many	TRBV28	.	TRBJ2-6	TGTGCCAGCAGCTCCCAAGGACAGGGGGCCAACGTCCTGACTTTC	CASSSQGQGANVLTF
.	TRBV5-1	.	TRBJ1-5	TGCGCCGGCAGCTTGGTGGGGGATCAGCCCCAGCATTTT	CAGSLVGDQPQHF
many	TRBV10-3	TRBD1	TRBJ2-3	TGTGCCATCAGTGAGTTTGGACAGGTCACAGATACGCAGTATTTT	CAISEFGQVTDTQYF
few	TRBV15	TRBD2	TRBJ2-5	TGTGCCACCAGCAGAGGGGGAGGGACTAAAGAGACCCAGTACTTC	CATSRGGGTKETQYF
few	TRBV14	.	TRBJ1-5	TGTGCCAGCAGCCATCCCGGGGGGGATTATCAGCCCCAGCATTTT	CASSHPGGDYQPQHF
.	TRBV7-7	.	TRBJ2-5	TGTGCCAGCAGCCTGAGCGTAATTCCCACCGAGACCCAGTACTTC	CASSLSVIPTETQYF
.	TRBV5-4	.	TRBJ2-5	TGTGCCAGCAGCTTGTGGCTACAAGAGACCCAGTACTTC	CASSLWLQETQYF
many	TRBV5-1	.	TRBJ1-1	TGTGCCAGCAGCCTAGCGGGGAGGAACACTGAAGCTTTCTTT	CASSLAGRNTEAFF
few	TRBV25-1	TRBD1	TRBJ2-1	TGTGCCAGCGGGACAGAGAGCTACAATGAGCAGTTCTTC	CASGTESYNEQFF